A single sample gave rise to the 27 T cell receptor beta chains below, sequenced in a study of blood T cell repertoires in COVID-19. Libraries were prepared by immunoSEQ multiplex PCR; TCRdb keeps only in-frame clonotypes and omits some of them. The sample records 100,000 to 150,000 clones, over 80% being singletons. The specimen was peripheral blood. Receptors were obtained from a man in his sixties with acute or convalescent COVID-19.

The rearrangement joins TRBV15 to TRBJ1-1, with 9 bases that match TRBD1. The trim removed 1 base at V and 3 bases at J, leaving 6 bases unmatched. The CDR3 extends over 16 amino acids. The germline CDR1 and CDR2 sequences are LNHNV and YYDKDF (reference sequence). The CDR3 here is CATSRAGGQGYTEAFF. CDR3 DNA: TGTGCCACCAGCAGAGCTGGCGGACAGGGGTACACTGAAGCTTTCTTT.

This clone appeared a single time. This chain connects TRBV28 to TRBJ2-1; TRBD1 might be the D (5 bases). The length of the CDR3 is 15 residues. V lost 2 bases and J 3 bases, leaving 11 bases between the germline ends. Germline-derived CDR1 and CDR2 are MDHEN and SYDVKM. The CDR3 sequence: CASSLRGGFYNEQFF. The CDR3 region has the DNA TGTGCCAGCAGTTTAAGGGGTGGGTTCTACAATGAGCAGTTCTTC.

Details on this clone: At one boundary the junction diverges from the germline segment, which might be a read error. The rearrangement uses TRBV29-1 and TRBJ2-3; 7 bases are a match to TRBD1. Looked up from germline, CDR1 is SQVTM and CDR2 is ANQGSEA. The CDR3 runs to 14 residues. CDR3 loop: CSVEGGKGTDTQYF. The CDR3, as DNA: TGCAGCGTGGAAGGGGGCAAGGGCACAGATACGCAGTATTTT.

The chain employs TRBV7-3 and TRBJ1-5; D unresolved. Trimming cost V 0 bases and J 4 bases, with 13 bases left between them. CDR3 length: 16 residues. The germline gives CDR1 SGHTA, CDR2 FQGTGA. The CDR3 DNA reads TGTGCCAGCAGCTTAACCCGCCGGGGTGGGAATCAGCCCCAGCATTTT. This encodes CASSLTRRGGNQPQHF.

The chain combines TRBV6-5 with TRBJ1-1; 7 bases align to TRBD1. V lost 7 bases to trimming and J lost 4 bases; unmatched junction nucleotides: 9. CDR3 length equals 14 residues. Germline CDR1 and CDR2: MNHEY and SVGAGI. The CDR3 sequence is CASIYRGMGTEAFF. The CDR3 DNA is TGTGCCAGCATCTACAGGGGTATGGGCACTGAAGCTTTCTTT.

This clone appeared once. This chain uses TRBV6-5 with TRBJ1-2; 8 bases align to TRBD1. The V gene end was trimmed by 6 bases and the J gene end by 8 bases; junction bases not matched to a gene: 8. Germline CDR1 MNHEY, CDR2 SVGAGI. The CDR3 extends over 13 amino acids. CDR3 DNA sequence: TGTGCCAGCAGGGACAGGGAGTTTCTCGGCTACACCTTC. It is translated as CASRDREFLGYTF.

The rearrangement joins TRBV21-1 to TRBJ2-7; TRBD2 is taken as the D call from the table, unchecked against the DNA. TRBV21-1 is listed as a pseudogene. This CDR3 has 12 amino acids. The CDR3 is CASSNPVHEQYF. The DNA for the CDR3 is TGTGCCAGCAGCAATCCGGTCCACGAGCAGTACTTC.

V is TRBV10-1 and J is TRBJ1-1; TRBD1 might be the D (5 bases). Germline values: CDR1 WNHNN, CDR2 SYGVQD (reference sequence). The V end was cut by 6 bases, the J end by 7 bases, with 12 bases between. This CDR3 has 12 amino acids. The CDR3 coding sequence is TGCGCCAGCAGGCGACCCCAGGGTGAAGCTTTCTTT. This gives the protein CASRRPQGEAFF.

The V and J genes are TRBV7-9 and TRBJ2-7, with D maybe TRBD1 (6 bases). Trimming shortened V by 2 bases and J by 6 bases, and 14 bases separated the two germline ends. The CDR3 is 14 amino acids. CDR1 and CDR2 (germline): SEHNR, FQNEAQ (reference sequence). As DNA, the CDR3 is TGTGCCAGCAGCTTATTAGGCGCCAGGGGCGAGCAGTACTTC. Protein sequence: CASSLLGARGEQYF. Variable domain in full (rest from reference TRBV7-9 and TRBJ2-7): DTGVSQNPRHKITKRGQNVTFRCDPISEHNRLYWYRQTLGQGPEFLTYFQNEAQLEKSRLLSDRFSAERPKGSFSTLEIQRTEQGDSAMYLCASSLLGARGEQYFGPGTRLTVT.

V is TRBV6-5 and J is TRBJ2-7, with TRBD1 identical over 8 bases. Unmatched junction bases numbered 6, after V lost 2 bases and J lost 6 bases. Germline loops: CDR1 MNHEY, CDR2 SVGAGI. CDR3 length equals 14 residues. CDR3 coding DNA: TGTGCCAGCAGTTACCGGACAGGGTCAGGCGAGCAGTACTTC. This gives the protein CASSYRTGSGEQYF.

This clone was counted a single time. This sequence joins TRBV10-3 and TRBJ2-3; unclear D gene. The V end lost 2 bases, the J end lost 4 bases, and 10 bases lay between the germline ends. Germline lookup yields CDR1 ENHRY and CDR2 SYGVKD. This CDR3 region has 14 residues. The CDR3 DNA sequence: TGTGCCATCAGTGAGCTTCGTGGCCCAGATACGCAGTATTTT. This codes for CAISELRGPDTQYF.

This clone appeared once. V usage is TRBV5-1 and J usage is TRBJ2-2, with 7 bases identical to TRBD1. The CDR3 loop spans 16 amino acids. Unmatched junction bases numbered 8, after V lost 0 bases and J lost 6 bases. The germline V gene has CDR1 SGHRS and CDR2 YFSETQ. The CDR3 region is CASSLVGTVSAGELFF. In DNA, the CDR3 is TGCGCCAGCAGCTTGGTGGGGACAGTGAGCGCCGGGGAGCTGTTTTTT. Using reference TRBV5-1 and TRBJ2-2 for the parts outside the CDR3, the full variable domain is KAGVTQTPRYLIKTRGQQVTLSCSPISGHRSVSWYQQTPGQGLQFLFEYFSETQRNKGNFPGRFSGRQFSNSRSEMNVSTLELGDSALYLCASSLVGTVSAGELFFGEGSRLTVL.

V gene TRBV7-8 combines with J gene TRBJ2-5; weak D call: TRBD2 (7 bases). CDR1 is SGHVS and CDR2 is FQNEAQ in the germline V gene. This CDR3 comprises 15 residues. V dropped 6 bases and J dropped 5 bases, with 19 bases sitting between them. The CDR3 DNA reads as TGTGCCAGCAGGGAAAACCGGGGGGCTTGGGAGACCCAGTACTTC. It specifies CASRENRGAWETQYF.

The chain couples TRBV11-2 to TRBJ2-3; the D gene is possibly TRBD1 (6 bases). This CDR3 region has 16 residues. CDR1 and CDR2 (germline): SGHAT, FQNNGV. V dropped 0 bases and J dropped 2 bases, with 12 bases sitting between them. The CDR3 DNA reads as TGTGCCAGCAGCTTAGATCCACAGGGAGCCACAGATACGCAGTATTTT. As protein: CASSLDPQGATDTQYF. The whole variable domain, remainder taken from reference TRBV11-2 and TRBJ2-3, is EAGVAQSPRYKIIEKRQSVAFWCNPISGHATLYWYQQILGQGPKLLIQFQNNGVVDDSQLPKDRFSAERLKGVDSTLKIQPAKLEDSAVYLCASSLDPQGATDTQYFGPGTRLTVL.

The rearrangement uses TRBV5-1 and TRBJ2-5, with TRBD2 matching 10 bases. Per the germline V gene, CDR1 is SGHRS and CDR2 is YFSETQ. After removal of 4 bases from V and 3 bases from J, the junction contained 3 bases not matched to a gene. The CDR3 extends over 14 amino acids. CDR3 bases: TGCGCCAGCAGCACAGCGGGAGGGGAAGAGACCCAGTACTTC. Amino acid sequence: CASSTAGGEETQYF.

The V call is TRBV7-9, the J call TRBJ1-1; possibly TRBD1 for D (5 bases). The CDR3 covers 16 residues. Germline loops: CDR1 SEHNR, CDR2 FQNEAQ (reference sequence). Trimming stripped 6 bases from V and 4 bases from J, with 21 bases between. CDR3 protein: CASRLGAERSGTEAFF. The CDR3 coding sequence is TGTGCCAGCAGACTTGGGGCCGAGAGGTCGGGCACTGAAGCTTTCTTT.

The V and J genes are TRBV28 and TRBJ2-7; maybe TRBD2 (6 bases). CDR1 and CDR2 (germline): MDHEN, SYDVKM. Deletions cut 5 bases from V and 2 bases from J, with 16 bases between. CDR3 length: 15 residues. The CDR3 region has the DNA TGTGCCAGCAGTAAACCCGGGAGTACAACCTACGAGCAGTACTTC. This sequence encodes CASSKPGSTTYEQYF. The entire variable domain, with the rest obtained from reference TRBV28 and TRBJ2-7, is as follows: DVKVTQSSRYLVKRTGEKVFLECVQDMDHENMFWYRQDPGLGLRLIYFSYDVKMKEKGDIPEGYSVSREKKERFSLILESASTNQTSMYLCASSKPGSTTYEQYFGPGTRLTVT.

V gene TRBV15 combines with J gene TRBJ2-2; 9 nucleotides match TRBD1. V lost 5 bases to trimming and J lost 1 base; unmatched junction nucleotides: 2. Per germline, CDR1 LNHNV and CDR2 YYDKDF (reference sequence). CDR3 length equals 15 residues. For the CDR3, the DNA is TGTGCCACCAGCGGGGGACAGGGGAACACCGGGGAGCTGTTTTTT. This sequence encodes CATSGGQGNTGELFF.

V usage is TRBV6-5 and J usage is TRBJ2-1; D call uncertain. The CDR3 totals 12 residues. V lost 8 bases and J lost 6, with 11 bases in between. CDR1 is MNHEY and CDR2 is SVGAGI in the germline V gene. In DNA form, the CDR3 reads TGTGCCAGCCACTATACTCTCAATGAGCAGTTCTTC. The encoded protein is CASHYTLNEQFF.

The chain combines TRBV6-2 or TRBV6-3 with TRBJ2-5, with D maybe TRBD1 (5 bases). The CDR3 spans 13 residues. CDR1 and CDR2 (germline): MNHEY, SVGEGT. V was clipped by 5 bases and J by 2 bases, with 9 bases between them. CDR3 amino acids: CASSMAGQETQYF. The CDR3 DNA is TGTGCCAGCAGTATGGCAGGGCAAGAGACCCAGTACTTC.

The chain uses TRBV12-3 or TRBV12-4 and TRBJ1-1; TRBD1 aligns across 9 bases. Germline trimming cut 6 bases from V and 10 bases from J; bases unmatched to any gene: 9. This CDR3 has 13 residues. The CDR3 DNA reads TGTGCCAGCAGGGGAGACAGGGGGTCAGCAGCTTTCTTT. Amino acids: CASRGDRGSAAFF.

This sequence joins TRBV18 and TRBJ2-1; TRBD1 matches 11 bases. Germline CDR1 KGHSH, CDR2 LQKENI. The CDR3 has 17 residues. V was pared by 3 bases and J by 6 bases, with 10 bases of the junction left unmatched. The CDR3 DNA reads as TGTGCCAGCTCACCGCTTCAAAGTGGGACAGGGGGCAATGAGCAGTTCTTC. Translating it yields CASSPLQSGTGGNEQFF.

The genes are TRBV10-1 and TRBJ1-5, with D hard to call. CDR1 and CDR2 (germline): WNHNN, SYGVQD (reference sequence). V was trimmed by 3 bases and J by 6 bases, leaving 6 bases between them. There are 12 residues in the CDR3. The CDR3 is CASSDGLQPQHF. The CDR3 DNA reads TGCGCCAGCAGTGATGGGCTTCAGCCCCAGCATTTT.

The gene calls are TRBV2 and TRBJ1-2; D possibly corresponds to TRBD1 (5 bases). Trimming took 8 bases from V and 8 from J, leaving 18 bases between them. The CDR3 extends over 13 amino acids. CDR1 is SNHLY and CDR2 is FYNNEI in the germline V gene. CDR3 region: CASGTRQPEGYTF. The DNA of the CDR3 is TGTGCCAGCGGGACTAGGCAGCCGGAGGGCTACACCTTC. The full variable domain, in which reference TRBV2 and TRBJ1-2 provide the parts outside the CDR3, is EPEVTQTPSHQVTQMGQEVILRCVPISNHLYFYWYRQILGQKVEFLVSFYNNEISEKSEIFDDQFSVERPDGSNFTLKIRSTKLEDSAMYFCASGTRQPEGYTFGSGTRLTVV.

V usage is TRBV7-3 and J usage is TRBJ2-1, with a weak D call TRBD2 (5 bases). Germline CDR1 and CDR2: SGHTA and FQGTGA. The CDR3 is made up of 16 amino acids. V dropped 5 bases and J dropped 6 bases, with 20 bases sitting between them. In DNA form, the CDR3 reads TGTGCCAGCAGCGTTACGGCTAGCCGTCACTCCAATGAGCAGTTCTTC. Translating gives CASSVTASRHSNEQFF.

The table lists this clone with a few counts. The chain carries TRBV3-1 (or the pseudogene TRBV3-2) and TRBJ2-3; 11 bases are a match to TRBD2. The CDR3 spans 20 residues. Germline CDR1 reads LGHDT; CDR2 reads YNNKEL (reference sequence). With 4 bases clipped from V and 4 bases from J, the junction kept 19 bases outside the gene matches. The CDR3 is CASSPTSLAGGKRKADTQYF. The CDR3 nucleotides are TGTGCCAGCAGCCCGACGTCGCTAGCGGGAGGTAAGAGGAAGGCAGATACGCAGTATTTT.

This chain connects TRBV9 to TRBJ1-3; D not resolved. CDR3 length: 15 amino acids. CDR1 is SGDLS and CDR2 is YYNGEE in the germline V gene. Trimming left V 0 bases short and J 2 bases short, with 9 bases between. CDR3 nucleotides: TGTGCCAGCAGCGTAGATGAGCAGGCTGGAAACACCATATATTTT. Its protein is CASSVDEQAGNTIYF. Full variable domain (rest looked up from reference TRBV9 and TRBJ1-3): DSGVTQTPKHLITATGQRVTLRCSPRSGDLSVYWYQQSLDQGLQFLIQYYNGEERAKGNILERFSAQQFPDLHSELNLSSLELGDSALYFCASSVDEQAGNTIYFGEGSWLTVV.